This T cell receptor beta chain was sequenced during a study of blood T cells in healthy people across ages. A minimum of 5 micrograms of total RNA was extracted per sample. Trimming took off 5 bases at V and 7 bases at J, with 24 bases between the two ends. This CDR3 contains 17 residues. CDR1 SEHNR and CDR2 FQNEAQ come from the germline V gene (reference sequence). A second PCR of roughly 7 to 11 cycles used a sample-barcoded 5' primer and a J-beta primer mix. TCRdb called the 5' RACE reads again in MiXCR, with one record for every CDR3 protein. The data show approximately 1.5 million distinct CDR3 sequences, around 40% seen once.

The rearrangement joins TRBV7-9 to TRBJ2-1, with D perhaps matching TRBD1 or TRBD2 (5 bases each). Sequenced input: blood. The receptor was isolated from a woman aged 18 to 35 in good health. CDR3 DNA: TGTGCCAGCAGCCTAGAAAACGGGGCCTTAAACCCGAATGAGCAGTTCTTC. Residues: CASSLENGALNPNEQFF.